This T cell receptor beta chain stems from a study of sequential checkpoint blockade in melanoma. Profiled with immunoSEQ multiplex PCR; TCRdb holds only in-frame clones, not every one. The data show about 13,000 clones, around 76% seen once. Only a few counts were recorded for this clone. Per germline, CDR1 MNHEY and CDR2 SMNVEV (reference sequence). This CDR3 has 15 residues. V was shortened by 5 bases and J by 1 base, with 12 bases between the two germline ends. Treatment indicated: randomized to nivolumab then ipilimumab (arm A) or the reverse (arm B). None of the patients previously received DNA-damaging chemotherapy.

The gene calls are TRBV27 and TRBJ1-5, with a tentative D call TRBD1 (6 bases). This sample comprised CD8+ T cells sorted from blood (inferred from file names), obtained from a patient given nivolumab and ipilimumab in sequence. The TCR sequence derives from a human patient with melanoma. Some clones in this sample may be carry-over from other donors' samples. The CDR3 sequence is CASSPTGASNQPQHF. The CDR3 coding sequence is TGTGCCAGCAGTCCGACAGGAGCGAGCAATCAGCCCCAGCATTTT.